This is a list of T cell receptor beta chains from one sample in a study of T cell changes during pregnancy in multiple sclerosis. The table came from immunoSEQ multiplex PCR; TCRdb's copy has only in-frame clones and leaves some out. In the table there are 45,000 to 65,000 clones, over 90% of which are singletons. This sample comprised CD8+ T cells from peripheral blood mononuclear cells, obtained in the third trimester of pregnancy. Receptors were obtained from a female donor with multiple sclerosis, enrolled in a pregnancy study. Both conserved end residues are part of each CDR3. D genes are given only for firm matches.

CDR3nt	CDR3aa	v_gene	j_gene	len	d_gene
TGTGCCAGCAGCCGAGGTCGGGAAGCTTTCTTT	CASSRGREAFF	TRBV9	TRBJ1-1	11	.
TGTGCCAGCAGGGGGGGGCAGGGAGTGGATACGCAGTATTTT	CASRGGQGVDTQYF	TRBV2	TRBJ2-3	14	.
TGTGCCAGCAGTTGGACTAGGGGGGAGCAGTTCTTC	CASSWTRGEQFF	TRBV7-2	TRBJ2-1	12	.
TGTGCCAGCAGCCGCGGAACAGGGGGTGCGGACGAGCAGTACTTC	CASSRGTGGADEQYF	TRBV5-5	TRBJ2-7	15	TRBD1
TGTGCCAGCAGTAGCGGGAGAAACACCGGGGAGCTGTTTTTT	CASSSGRNTGELFF	TRBV27	TRBJ2-2	14	TRBD2
TGTGCCAGCAGCTCGTGGGACAGGGGGACCGAGCAGTACTTC	CASSSWDRGTEQYF	TRBV11-2	TRBJ2-7	14	TRBD1
TGTGCCAGCAGCCTACAGGGGGCCCCCTATGGCTACACCTTC	CASSLQGAPYGYTF	TRBV7-9	TRBJ1-2	14	TRBD1
TGTGCCAGCAGTTACGCGGAACCTACCACAGATACGCAGTATTTT	CASSYAEPTTDTQYF	TRBV28	TRBJ2-3	15	.
TGCGCCAGCAGCCAAGATCTGGCTAGCGATTTATGCCCGTTCTTC	CASSQDLASDLCPFF	TRBV4-3	TRBJ2-1	15	.
TGTGCCAGCAGTTTCGGGGGATCAACCTACGAGCAGTACTTC	CASSFGGSTYEQYF	TRBV27	TRBJ2-7	14	.
TGTGCCAGCAGTGAAGAAGACGGGAGAGGTGCCGGGGAGCTGTTTTTT	CASSEEDGRGAGELFF	TRBV6-1	TRBJ2-2	16	.
TGTGCCAGCAGCGTATCCGGGACTAGCGGGAATGGGCAGTATTTT	CASSVSGTSGNGQYF	TRBV9	TRBJ2-3	15	TRBD2